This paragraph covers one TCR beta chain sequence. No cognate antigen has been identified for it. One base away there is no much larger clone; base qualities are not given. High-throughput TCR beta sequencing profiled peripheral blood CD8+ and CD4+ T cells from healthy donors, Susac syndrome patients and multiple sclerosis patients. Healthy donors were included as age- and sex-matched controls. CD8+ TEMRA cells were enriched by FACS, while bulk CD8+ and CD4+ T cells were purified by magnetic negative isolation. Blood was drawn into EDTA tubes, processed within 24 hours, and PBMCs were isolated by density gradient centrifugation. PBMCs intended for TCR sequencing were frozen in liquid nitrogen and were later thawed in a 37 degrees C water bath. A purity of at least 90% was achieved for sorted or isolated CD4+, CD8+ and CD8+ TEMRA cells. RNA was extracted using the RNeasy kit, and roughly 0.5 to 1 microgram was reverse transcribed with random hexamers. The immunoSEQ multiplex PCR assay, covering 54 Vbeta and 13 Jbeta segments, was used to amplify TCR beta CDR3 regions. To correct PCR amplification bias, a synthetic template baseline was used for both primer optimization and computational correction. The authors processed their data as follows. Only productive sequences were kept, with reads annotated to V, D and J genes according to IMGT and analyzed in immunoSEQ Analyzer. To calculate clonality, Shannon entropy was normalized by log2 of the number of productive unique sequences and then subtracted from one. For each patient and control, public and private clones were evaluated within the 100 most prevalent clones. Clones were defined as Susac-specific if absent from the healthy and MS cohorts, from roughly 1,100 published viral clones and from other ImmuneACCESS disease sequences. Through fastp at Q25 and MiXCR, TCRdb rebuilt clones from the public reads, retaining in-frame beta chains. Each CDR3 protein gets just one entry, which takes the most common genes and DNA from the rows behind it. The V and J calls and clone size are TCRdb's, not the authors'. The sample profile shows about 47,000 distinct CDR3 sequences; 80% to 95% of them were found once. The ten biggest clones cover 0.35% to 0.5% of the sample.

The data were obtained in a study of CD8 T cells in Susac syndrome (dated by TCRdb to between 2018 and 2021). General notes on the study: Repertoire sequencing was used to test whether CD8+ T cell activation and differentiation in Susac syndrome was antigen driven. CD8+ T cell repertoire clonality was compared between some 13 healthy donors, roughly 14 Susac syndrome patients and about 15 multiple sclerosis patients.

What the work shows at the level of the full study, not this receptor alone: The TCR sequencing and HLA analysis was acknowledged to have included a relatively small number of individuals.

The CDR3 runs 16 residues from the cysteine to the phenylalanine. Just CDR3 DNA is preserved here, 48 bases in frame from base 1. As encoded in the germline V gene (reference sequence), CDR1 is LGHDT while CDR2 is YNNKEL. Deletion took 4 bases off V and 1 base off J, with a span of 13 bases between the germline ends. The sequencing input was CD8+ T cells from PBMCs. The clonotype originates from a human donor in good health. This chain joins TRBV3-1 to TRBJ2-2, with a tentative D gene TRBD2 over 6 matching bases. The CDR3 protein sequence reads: CASSPRVAENTGELFF. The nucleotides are TGTGCCAGCAGCCCGCGGGTAGCGGAGAACACCGGGGAGCTGTTTTTT.